This T cell receptor beta chain stems from a study of neurological immune-mediated disorders. CDR1 and CDR2 from the germline V gene are LGHDT and YNNKEL (reference sequence). The CDR3 runs to 14 residues. V was pared by 2 bases and J by 3 bases, with 11 bases between. Specified time point: longitudinal time-point 1 (baseline). The sample holds many counts of this clonotype. MiXCR, run by TCRdb on the 5' RACE reads, gives a single entry per CDR3 protein. The table lists approximately 37,000 distinct CDR3 sequences, roughly 3.2% of them singletons. The receptor was isolated from a woman between 55 and 75 years old with multiple sclerosis. Sequenced sample: PBMCs. The gene calls are TRBV3-1 and TRBJ2-7; the D gene is possibly TRBD1 (5 bases). CDR3 in DNA: TGTGCCAGCAGCCAAAGGGGAAAAAGCTACGAGCAGTACTTC. Protein product: CASSQRGKSYEQYF.